This T cell receptor beta chain stems from a study of blood T cell repertoires in COVID-19. Study-wide context: COVID-19 samples, acute and convalescent, were from the United States, Italy and Spain. T cells, B-cell-depleted T cells, or PBMCs supplied cDNA or gDNA.

In the source study's methods: Reference gene primer amplification yielded estimated nucleated cell counts. Sequencing was performed with immunoSEQ multiplex PCR; in TCRdb, only in-frame clones are kept and a portion is missing. D and trimming come from the DNA, and the V and J calls and clone size come from that table. The top ten hold 10% of the sample, which has over 95,000 clones, 81% seen once. Per germline, CDR1 MNHNS and CDR2 SASEGT. This CDR3 has 14 amino acids. Between the trimmed V and J ends, which lost 2 bases and 6 bases, there was a span of 13 bases. This rearrangement joins TRBV6-1 to TRBJ1-1; perhaps TRBD1 as D (5 bases). This clonotype was sampled from a human donor in a cohort sampled during active COVID-19. Specimen: peripheral blood. The CDR3 region has the DNA TGTGCCAGCAGTGAAACAATTGGGGGGTCTGAAGCTTTCTTT. Residues: CASSETIGGSEAFF.